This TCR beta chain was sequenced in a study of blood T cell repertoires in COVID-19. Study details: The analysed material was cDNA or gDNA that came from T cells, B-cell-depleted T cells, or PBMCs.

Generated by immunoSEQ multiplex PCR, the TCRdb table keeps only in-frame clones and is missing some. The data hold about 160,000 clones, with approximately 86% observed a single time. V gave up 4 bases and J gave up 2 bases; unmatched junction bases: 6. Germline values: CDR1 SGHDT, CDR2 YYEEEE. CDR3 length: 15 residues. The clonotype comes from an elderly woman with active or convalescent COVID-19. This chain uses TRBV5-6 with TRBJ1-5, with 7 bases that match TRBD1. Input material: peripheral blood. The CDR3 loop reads CASSITDRGNQPQHF. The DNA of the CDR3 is TGTGCCAGCAGCATAACCGACAGGGGCAATCAGCCCCAGCATTTT.